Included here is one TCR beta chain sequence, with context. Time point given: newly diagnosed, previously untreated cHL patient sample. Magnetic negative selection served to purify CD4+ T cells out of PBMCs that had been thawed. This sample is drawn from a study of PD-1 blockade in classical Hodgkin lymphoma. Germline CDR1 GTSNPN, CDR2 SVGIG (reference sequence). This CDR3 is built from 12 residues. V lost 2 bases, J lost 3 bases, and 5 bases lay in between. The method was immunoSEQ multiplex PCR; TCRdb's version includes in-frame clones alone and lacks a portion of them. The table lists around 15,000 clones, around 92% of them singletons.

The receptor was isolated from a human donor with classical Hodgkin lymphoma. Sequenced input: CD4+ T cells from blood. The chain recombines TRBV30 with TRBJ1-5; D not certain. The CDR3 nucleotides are TGTGCCTGGAGTCGAGACAATCAGCCCCAGCATTTT. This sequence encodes CAWSRDNQPQHF.